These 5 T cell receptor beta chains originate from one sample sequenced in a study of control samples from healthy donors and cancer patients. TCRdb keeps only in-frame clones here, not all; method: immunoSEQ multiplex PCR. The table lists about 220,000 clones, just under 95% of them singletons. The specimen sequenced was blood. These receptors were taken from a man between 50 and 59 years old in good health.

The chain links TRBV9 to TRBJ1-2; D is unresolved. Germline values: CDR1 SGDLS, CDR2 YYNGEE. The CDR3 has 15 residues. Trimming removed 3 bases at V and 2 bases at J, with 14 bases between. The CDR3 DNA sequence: TGTGCCAGCAGCGCAGCGTGGGGATCCAACTATGGCTACACCTTC. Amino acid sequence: CASSAAWGSNYGYTF. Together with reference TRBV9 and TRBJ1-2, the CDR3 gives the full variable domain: DSGVTQTPKHLITATGQRVTLRCSPRSGDLSVYWYQQSLDQGLQFLIQYYNGEERAKGNILERFSAQQFPDLHSELNLSSLELGDSALYFCASSAAWGSNYGYTFGSGTRLTVV.

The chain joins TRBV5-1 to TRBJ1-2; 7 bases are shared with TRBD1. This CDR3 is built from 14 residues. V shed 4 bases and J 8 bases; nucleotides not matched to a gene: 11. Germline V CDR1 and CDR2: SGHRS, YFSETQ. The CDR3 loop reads CASSPDNRGYGYTF. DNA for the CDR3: TGCGCCAGCAGCCCGGACAACAGGGGATACGGCTACACCTTC. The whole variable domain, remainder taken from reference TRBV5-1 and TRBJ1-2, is KAGVTQTPRYLIKTRGQQVTLSCSPISGHRSVSWYQQTPGQGLQFLFEYFSETQRNKGNFPGRFSGRQFSNSRSEMNVSTLELGDSALYLCASSPDNRGYGYTFGSGTRLTVV.

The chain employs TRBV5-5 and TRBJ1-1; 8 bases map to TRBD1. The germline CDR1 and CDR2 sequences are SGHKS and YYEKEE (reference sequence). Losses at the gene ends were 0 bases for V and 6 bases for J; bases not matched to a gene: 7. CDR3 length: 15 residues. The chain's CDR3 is CASSLEARGLAEAFF. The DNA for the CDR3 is TGTGCCAGCAGCTTGGAGGCCAGGGGGCTGGCTGAAGCTTTCTTT. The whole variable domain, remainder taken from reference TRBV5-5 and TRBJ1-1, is DAGVTQSPTHLIKTRGQQVTLRCSPISGHKSVSWYQQVLGQGPQFIFQYYEKEERGRGNFPDRFSARQFPNYSSELNVNALLLGDSALYLCASSLEARGLAEAFFGQGTRLTVV.

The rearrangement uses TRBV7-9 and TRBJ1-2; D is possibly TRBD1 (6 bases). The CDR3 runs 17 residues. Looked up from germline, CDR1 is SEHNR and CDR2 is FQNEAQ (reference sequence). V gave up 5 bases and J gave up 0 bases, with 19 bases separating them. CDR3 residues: CASSLVRDTVANYGYTF. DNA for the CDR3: TGTGCCAGCAGCCTAGTGCGGGACACGGTAGCTAACTATGGCTACACCTTC.

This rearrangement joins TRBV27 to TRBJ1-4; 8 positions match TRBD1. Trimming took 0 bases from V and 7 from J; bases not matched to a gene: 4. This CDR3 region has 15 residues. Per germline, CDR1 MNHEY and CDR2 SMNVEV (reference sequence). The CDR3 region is CASSLSGRGREKLFF. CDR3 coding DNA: TGTGCCAGCAGTTTATCGGGCAGGGGGCGTGAAAAACTGTTTTTT.